The clone carrying this T cell receptor beta chain has only a few counts. Its antigen remains unidentified. It was RNA transcripts that yielded the amplified TCR beta CDR3 regions. When the TCR CDR3 underwent first-round RT-PCR, the HTBI primer set was used. TCRdb re-called the multiplex PCR reads through MiXCR, storing one row per CDR3 protein. This sample has fewer than 600,000 distinct CDR3 sequences, with 13% to 15% found just once. The length of the CDR3 is 12 residues. Trimming stripped 4 bases from V and 10 bases from J, with 11 bases between. Germline V gene data show CDR1 as KGHSH and CDR2 as LQKENI. This entry is derived from a study of T cells in Graves' hyperthyroidism and ophthalmopathy. Subjects aged 18 to 65 presented with newly diagnosed hyperthyroidism of less than 2 months' duration. Lactation, pregnancy, other autoimmune disease or uncontrolled infection led to exclusion of patients. Every diagnosis used clinical symptoms, serum thyroxine and TRAb, thyroid ultrasound and orbital computed tomography.

Study conclusions and caveats: A 13 V-J signature model discriminated ophthalmopathy versus stable hyperthyroidism.

The chain carries TRBV18 and TRBJ2-1, with D uncertain. The source is a woman aged 18-29 years with Graves' hyperthyroidism. The sequenced sample consisted of blood. The DNA for the CDR3 is TGTGCCAGCTCACTAACCGAAAGGGAGCAGTTCTTC. This encodes CASSLTEREQFF.